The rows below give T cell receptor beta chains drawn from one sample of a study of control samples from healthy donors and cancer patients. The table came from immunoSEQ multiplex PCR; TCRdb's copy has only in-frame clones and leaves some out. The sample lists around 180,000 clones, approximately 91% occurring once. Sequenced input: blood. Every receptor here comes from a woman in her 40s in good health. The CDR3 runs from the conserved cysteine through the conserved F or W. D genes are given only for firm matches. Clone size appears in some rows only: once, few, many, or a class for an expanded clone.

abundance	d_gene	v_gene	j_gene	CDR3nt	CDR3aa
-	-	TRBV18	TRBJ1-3	TGTGCCAGCTCACCCGCAGCGCACAACTCTGGAAACACCATATATTTT	CASSPAAHNSGNTIYF
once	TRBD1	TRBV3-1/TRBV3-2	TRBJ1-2	TGTGCCAGCAGCCATCCTGGGACAGCCTATGGCTACACCTTC	CASSHPGTAYGYTF
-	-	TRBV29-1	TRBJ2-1	TGCAGCGTGAGAGGAGGTCGCGGCTCCTACAATGAGCAGTTCTTC	CSVRGGRGSYNEQFF
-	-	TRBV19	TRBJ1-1	TGTGCCAGTACCCAACCCGGCGGGGGCTGGAACACTGAAGCTTTCTTT	CASTQPGGGWNTEAFF
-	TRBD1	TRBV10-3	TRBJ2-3	TGTGCCATCAGTACAGGGGCAGATACGCAGTATTTT	CAISTGADTQYF
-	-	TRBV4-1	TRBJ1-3	TGCGCCAGCAGCCAAGATTCAGGGGCTGGAAACACCATATATTTT	CASSQDSGAGNTIYF
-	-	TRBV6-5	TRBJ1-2	TGTGCCAGCAGGGAGACAGCTAACTATGGCTACACCTTC	CASRETANYGYTF
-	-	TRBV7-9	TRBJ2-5	TGTGCCAGCAGCTTAGAGGCTGATCAAGAGACCCAGTACTTC	CASSLEADQETQYF
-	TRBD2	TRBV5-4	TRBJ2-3	TGTGCCAGCAGCTTGGGGACTAGCGGGGGCAGCCCCCGTTTT	CASSLGTSGGSPRF
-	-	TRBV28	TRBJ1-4	TGTGCCAGCAGTTCCCGGGGGCCCTATGAAAAACTGTTTTTT	CASSSRGPYEKLFF
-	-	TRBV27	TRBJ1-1	TGTGCCAGCAGTCCTGGGCCCGACACTGAAGCTTTCTTT	CASSPGPDTEAFF
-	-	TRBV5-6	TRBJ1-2	TGTGCCAGCAGCTTGGCCGTCAGTATCGGCGGCTACACCTTC	CASSLAVSIGGYTF
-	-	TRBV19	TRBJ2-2	TGTGCCAGTAGAGAGCCAGCTTGGCTAACCACCGGGGAGCTGTTTTTT	CASREPAWLTTGELFF
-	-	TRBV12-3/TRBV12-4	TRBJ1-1	TGTGCCAGCACCGGATTGGAGAACACTGAAGCTTTCTTT	CASTGLENTEAFF
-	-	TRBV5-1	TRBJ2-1	TGCGCCAGCAGCTTGGACGGCGGAACAAACAATGAGCAGTTCTTC	CASSLDGGTNNEQFF
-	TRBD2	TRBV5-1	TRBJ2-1	TGCGCCAGCAGCTTGGTCGCTAGCGGGGATCTGATTTTCTTC	CASSLVASGDLIFF
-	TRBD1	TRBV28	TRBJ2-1	TGTGCCAGCAGCCGGGACAGGGGCAATGAGCAGTTCTTC	CASSRDRGNEQFF
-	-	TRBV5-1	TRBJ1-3	TGCGCCAGCAGCTTGGGGGGCGCGGGAAACACCATATATTTT	CASSLGGAGNTIYF
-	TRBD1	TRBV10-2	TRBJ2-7	TGCGCCAGCAGTCTGTCCGGGACAGGGGGTTACGAGCAGTACTTC	CASSLSGTGGYEQYF
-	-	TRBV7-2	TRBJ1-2	TGTGCCAGCACCGAGAACGGTCGGGGCTACACCTTC	CASTENGRGYTF
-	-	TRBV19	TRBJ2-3	TGTGCCAGTAGTATGCAGAGCACAGATACGCAGTATTTT	CASSMQSTDTQYF
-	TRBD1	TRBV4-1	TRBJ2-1	TGCGCCAGCAGCCAATCGTTGGCGGGACAGGATTTCTACAATGAGCAGTTCTTC	CASSQSLAGQDFYNEQFF
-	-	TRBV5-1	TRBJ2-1	TGCGCCAGCAGCTTGGGTGACGGGGGCAATGAGCAGTTCTTC	CASSLGDGGNEQFF
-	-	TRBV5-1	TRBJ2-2	TGCGCCACCTTTGAGGGGCCGGGCACCGGGGAGCTGTTTTTT	CATFEGPGTGELFF
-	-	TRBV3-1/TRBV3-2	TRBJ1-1	TGTGCCAGCAGCGAAGGGGGGAACACTGAAGCTTTCTTT	CASSEGGNTEAFF
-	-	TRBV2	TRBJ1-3	TGTGCCAGCAGCCGCGAGAGGCGAAACACCATATATTTT	CASSRERRNTIYF
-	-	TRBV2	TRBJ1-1	TGTGCCAGCCTCGGGTCCATCGTCGGTGAAGCTTTCTTT	CASLGSIVGEAFF
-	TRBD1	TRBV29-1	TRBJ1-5	TGCAGCGTTTTCTCGGGACAGGACAATCAGCCCCAGCATTTT	CSVFSGQDNQPQHF
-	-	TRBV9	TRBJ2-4	TGTGCCAGCAGCGTAGCGGTAGGGGAGTCCCAAAACATTCAGTACTTC	CASSVAVGESQNIQYF
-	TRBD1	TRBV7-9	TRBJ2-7	TGTGCCAGCAGCGGGACAGGGAAAAGCGAGCAGTACTTC	CASSGTGKSEQYF
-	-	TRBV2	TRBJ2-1	TGTGCCAGCATGTCGGCCTCCATATCCCACAATGAGCAGTTCTTC	CASMSASISHNEQFF
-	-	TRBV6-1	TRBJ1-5	TGTGCCAGCAGTGAAATTGGGAGTGGTCAGCCCCAGCATTTT	CASSEIGSGQPQHF
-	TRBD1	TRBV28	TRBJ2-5	TGTGCCAGCAGTTTATGGGGACGCGGGACAGGGGAGGAGACCCAGTACTTC	CASSLWGRGTGEETQYF
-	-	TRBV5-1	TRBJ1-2	TGCGCCAGCAGCTTCTCGGGGGAAGGCGTGGATGGCTACACCTTC	CASSFSGEGVDGYTF
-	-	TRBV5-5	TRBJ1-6	TGTGCCAGCAGCTTGGAGGTAGGGTGGAATTCACCCCTCCACTTT	CASSLEVGWNSPLHF
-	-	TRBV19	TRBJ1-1	TGTGCCAGTAGTATTAGGACGGCGAACACTGAAGCTTTCTTT	CASSIRTANTEAFF
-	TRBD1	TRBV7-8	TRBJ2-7	TGTGCCAGCAGCCCCGTGACAGGGGAGGACGAGCAGTACTTC	CASSPVTGEDEQYF
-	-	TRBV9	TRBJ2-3	TGTGCCAGCAGCCCTATCGGGGGACTGGATACGCAGTATTTT	CASSPIGGLDTQYF
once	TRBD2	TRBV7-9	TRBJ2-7	TGTGCCAGCAGCTTAGCCGTTAGCGGGTACGAGCAGTACTTC	CASSLAVSGYEQYF
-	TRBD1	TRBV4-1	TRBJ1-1	TGCGCCAGCAGCCAAGGGAACAGGGGGGGATCCACTGAAGCTTTCTTT	CASSQGNRGGSTEAFF
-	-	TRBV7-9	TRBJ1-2	TGTGCCAGCAGCTTAGCAGGGATCTACTATGGCTACACCTTC	CASSLAGIYYGYTF
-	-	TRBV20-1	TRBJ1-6	TGCAGTGCTAGTTCCGGGGCACAGGCTTTAAGTTCACCCCTCCACTTT	CSASSGAQALSSPLHF
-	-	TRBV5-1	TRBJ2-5	TGCGCCAGCAGCTCGGTCCCAAGGGAGACCCAGTACTTC	CASSSVPRETQYF
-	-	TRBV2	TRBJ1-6	TGTGCCAGCCACAGGGAGTGGGCCTATAATTCACCCCTCCACTTT	CASHREWAYNSPLHF
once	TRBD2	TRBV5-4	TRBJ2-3	TGTGCCAGCAGCTTGGTGGGATGGCGGGGGGGCCCCGATACGCAGTATTTT	CASSLVGWRGGPDTQYF